The T cell receptor beta chain under discussion was sequenced for a study of cytomegalovirus exposure and HLA in healthy donors. V trimming: 3 bases; J trimming: 10 bases; junction bases outside the gene matches: 18. Germline V gene data show CDR1 as SGDLS and CDR2 as YYNGEE. The length of the CDR3 is 17 residues. The primer mix had 60 Vbeta and 13 Jbeta primers. The protocol was immunoSEQ multiplex PCR, while the TCRdb copy is restricted to in-frame clones and leaves out a portion. The sample has about 160,000 clones, approximately 75% seen once; the top ten hold less than 2.5%. This sequence was found in a man in his forties or fifties in good health and CMV-seropositive. The V gene is TRBV9, the J gene TRBJ2-1; TRBD2 matches 8 bases. The material sequenced was PBMCs. CDR3 in DNA: TGTGCCAGCAGCGCGGAAAGGGGGACTAGTGGAATGTGGGAGCAGTTCTTC. Its protein is CASSAERGTSGMWEQFF.